This T cell receptor beta chain was identified in a study of T-cell memory formation after mild COVID-19. On the study more broadly: TCR clusters mostly belonged to single donors.

At least ten counts were recorded for this clonotype. The CDR3 runs 17 residues. Germline CDR1 and CDR2: MNHEY and SVGAGI. The germline V and J ends were trimmed by 4 bases and 0 bases, with 16 bases remaining between them. A 5'RACE reaction primed in the constant segment made cDNA libraries of TCR alpha and TCR beta, and these carried sample barcodes and UMIs. TCRdb reanalysed the 5' RACE reads using MiXCR and keeps one entry per CDR3 protein. Seen here are around 310,000 distinct CDR3 sequences, around an eighth observed once, and the top ten hold roughly 21%. Material: PBMCs or a T cell subset sorted from them (not recorded which). V and J are TRBV6-5 and TRBJ2-4; D is unclear. The sequence derives from a man aged 18 to 35 who had mild COVID-19 (a few samples of this study predate the infection). Cell type and time point are not known. The CDR3 sequence: CASSSGRAYLAKNIQYF. The CDR3, as DNA: TGTGCCAGCAGTTCAGGCCGGGCCTATCTAGCCAAAAACATTCAGTACTTC.